This TCR beta chain was recorded in a study of T cell repertoires in ileal Crohn's disease. Study information: At surgery, around 40% of patients smoked, with median disease duration about eight years.

Some clones are missing from TCRdb's copy, which holds only in-frame ones; the method was immunoSEQ multiplex PCR. The repertoire consists of 4,500 to 6,500 clones, with roughly 78% occurring once and the leading ten covering almost 6.5%. As for time point: proximal margin of the surgical specimen (macroscopically non-inflamed). Source material: ileal tissue. This TCR came from an adult with Crohn's disease.

CDR3: CAWSVFQGLGDSPLHF. CDR3 in DNA: TGTGCCTGGAGTGTATTTCAGGGGCTAGGGGATTCACCCCTCCACTTT. The chain has TRBV30 and TRBJ1-6; the D gene is possibly TRBD1 (6 bases). V lost 0 bases, J lost 8 bases, and 17 bases lay in between. The CDR3 runs to 16 residues. The V gene's germline CDR1 is GTSNPN and CDR2 SVGIG (reference sequence).